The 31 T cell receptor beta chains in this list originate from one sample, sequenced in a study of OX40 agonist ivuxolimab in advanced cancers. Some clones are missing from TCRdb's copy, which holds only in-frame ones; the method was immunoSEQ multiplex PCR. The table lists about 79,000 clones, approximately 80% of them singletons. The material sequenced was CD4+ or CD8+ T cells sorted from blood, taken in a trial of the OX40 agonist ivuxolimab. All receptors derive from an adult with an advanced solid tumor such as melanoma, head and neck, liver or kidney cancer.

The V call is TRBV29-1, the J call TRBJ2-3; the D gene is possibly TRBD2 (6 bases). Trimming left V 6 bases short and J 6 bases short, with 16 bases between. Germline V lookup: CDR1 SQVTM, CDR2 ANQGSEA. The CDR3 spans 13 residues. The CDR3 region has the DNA TGCAGCGTCGCCACGGCCGGGGGTGATACGCAGTATTTT. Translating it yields CSVATAGGDTQYF.

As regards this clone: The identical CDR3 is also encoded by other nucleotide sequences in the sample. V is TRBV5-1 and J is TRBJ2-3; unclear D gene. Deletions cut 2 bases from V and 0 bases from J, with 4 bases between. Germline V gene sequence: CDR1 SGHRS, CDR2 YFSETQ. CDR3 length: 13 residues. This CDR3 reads CASSFGSTDTQYF. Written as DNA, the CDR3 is TGCGCCAGCAGCTTCGGAAGCACAGATACGCAGTATTTT.

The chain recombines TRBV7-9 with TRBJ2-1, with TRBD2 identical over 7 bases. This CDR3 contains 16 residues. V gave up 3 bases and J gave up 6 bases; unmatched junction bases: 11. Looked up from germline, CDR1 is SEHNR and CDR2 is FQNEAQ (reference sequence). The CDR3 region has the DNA TGTGCCAGCAGCTTGGGGGGGACGTCGGTCAGCAATGAGCAGTTCTTC. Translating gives CASSLGGTSVSNEQFF.

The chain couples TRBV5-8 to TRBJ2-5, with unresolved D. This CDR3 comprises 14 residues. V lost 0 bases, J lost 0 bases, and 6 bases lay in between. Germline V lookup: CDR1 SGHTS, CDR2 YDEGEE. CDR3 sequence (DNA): TGTGCCAGCAGCTTGGCCTCCAACCAAGAGACCCAGTACTTC. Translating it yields CASSLASNQETQYF.

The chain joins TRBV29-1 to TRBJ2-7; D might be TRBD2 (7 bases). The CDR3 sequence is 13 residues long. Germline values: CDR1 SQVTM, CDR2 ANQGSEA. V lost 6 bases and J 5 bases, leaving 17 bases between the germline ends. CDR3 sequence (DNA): TGCAGCGTGTCCACGGGGGGCCGGAACGAGCAGTACTTC. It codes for CSVSTGGRNEQYF.

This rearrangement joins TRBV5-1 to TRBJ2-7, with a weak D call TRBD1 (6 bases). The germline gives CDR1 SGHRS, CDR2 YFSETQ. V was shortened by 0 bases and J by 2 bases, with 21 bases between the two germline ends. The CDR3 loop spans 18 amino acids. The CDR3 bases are TGCGCCAGCAGCTTGGCCCGATTAACAGGGCCTTTGACCTACGAGCAGTACTTC. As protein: CASSLARLTGPLTYEQYF.

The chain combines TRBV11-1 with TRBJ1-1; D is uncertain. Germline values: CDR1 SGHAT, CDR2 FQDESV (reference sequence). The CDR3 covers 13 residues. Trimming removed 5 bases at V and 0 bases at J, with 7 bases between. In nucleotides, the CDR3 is TGTGCCAGCAGCCCCGAGGTGAACACTGAAGCTTTCTTT. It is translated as CASSPEVNTEAFF. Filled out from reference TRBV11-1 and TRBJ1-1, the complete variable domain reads EAEVAQSPRYKITEKSQAVAFWCDPISGHATLYWYRQILGQGPELLVQFQDESVVDDSQLPKDRFSAERLKGVDSTLKIQPAELGDSAMYLCASSPEVNTEAFFGQGTRLTVV.

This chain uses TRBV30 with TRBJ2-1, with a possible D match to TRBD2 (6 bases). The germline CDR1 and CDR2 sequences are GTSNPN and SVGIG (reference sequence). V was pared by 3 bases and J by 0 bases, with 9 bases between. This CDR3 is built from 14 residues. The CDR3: CAWRPGGSYNEQFF. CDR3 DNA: TGTGCCTGGAGACCCGGGGGCTCCTACAATGAGCAGTTCTTC.

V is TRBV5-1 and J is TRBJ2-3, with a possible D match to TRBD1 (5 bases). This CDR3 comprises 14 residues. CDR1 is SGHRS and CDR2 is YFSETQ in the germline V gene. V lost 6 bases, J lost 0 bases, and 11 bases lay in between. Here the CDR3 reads CASIKGASTDTQYF. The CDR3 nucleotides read TGCGCCAGCATCAAAGGGGCGAGCACAGATACGCAGTATTTT.

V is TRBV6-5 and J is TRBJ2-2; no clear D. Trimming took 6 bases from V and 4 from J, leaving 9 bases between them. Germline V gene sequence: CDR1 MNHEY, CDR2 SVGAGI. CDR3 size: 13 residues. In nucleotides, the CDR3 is TGTGCCAGCAGAACGGACGGCACCGGGGAGCTGTTTTTT. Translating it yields CASRTDGTGELFF.

Written as DNA, the CDR3 is TGTGCCAGCAGTAGAGAAAGGGGGCACACTGAAGCTTTCTTT. Its translation: CASSRERGHTEAFF. The chain is built from TRBV6-4 and TRBJ1-1, with TRBD1 matching 7 bases. The CDR3 totals 14 residues. Trimming at V came to 5 bases and at J to 3 bases, leaving 6 bases not matched to a gene. Germline lookup yields CDR1 MRHNA and CDR2 SNTAGT.

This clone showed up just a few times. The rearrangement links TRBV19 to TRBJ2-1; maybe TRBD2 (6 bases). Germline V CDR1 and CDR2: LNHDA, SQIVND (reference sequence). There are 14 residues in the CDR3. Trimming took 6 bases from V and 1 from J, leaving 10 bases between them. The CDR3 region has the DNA TGTGCCAGTAGACCAGGAGGGTCCTACAATGAGCAGTTCTTC. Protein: CASRPGGSYNEQFF.

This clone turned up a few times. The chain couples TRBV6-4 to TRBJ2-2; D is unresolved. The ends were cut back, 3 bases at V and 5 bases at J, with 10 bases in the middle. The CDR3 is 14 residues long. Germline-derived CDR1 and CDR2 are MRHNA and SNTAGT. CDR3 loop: CASSELLGTGELFF. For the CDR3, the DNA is TGTGCCAGCAGTGAACTACTCGGGACCGGGGAGCTGTTTTTT.

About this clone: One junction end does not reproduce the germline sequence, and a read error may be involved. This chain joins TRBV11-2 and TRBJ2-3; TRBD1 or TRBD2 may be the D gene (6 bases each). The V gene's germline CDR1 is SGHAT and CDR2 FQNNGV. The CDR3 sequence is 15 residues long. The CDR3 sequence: CASNLRGVGTDTQYF. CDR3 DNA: TGTGCCAGCAACTTAAGGGGGGTGGGCACAGATACGCAGTATTTT.

CDR3 sequence reads: CASSLRTGDNTGELFF. Here the CDR3 DNA reads TGTGCCAGCAGCCTTAGGACTGGAGATAACACCGGGGAGCTGTTTTTT. The chain links TRBV9 to TRBJ2-2, with a possible D match to TRBD2 (5 bases). V lost 4 bases, J lost 2 bases, and 15 bases lay in between. The germline gives CDR1 SGDLS, CDR2 YYNGEE. There are 16 residues in the CDR3. The full variable domain, with the rest looked up from reference TRBV9 and TRBJ2-2, is DSGVTQTPKHLITATGQRVTLRCSPRSGDLSVYWYQQSLDQGLQFLIQYYNGEERAKGNILERFSAQQFPDLHSELNLSSLELGDSALYFCASSLRTGDNTGELFFGEGSRLTVL.

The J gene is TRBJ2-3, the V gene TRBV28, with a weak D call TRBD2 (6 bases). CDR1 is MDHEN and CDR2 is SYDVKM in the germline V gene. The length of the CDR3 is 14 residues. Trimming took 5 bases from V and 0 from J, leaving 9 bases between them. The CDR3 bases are TGTGCCAGCAGTCCCGGGACTAGCACAGATACGCAGTATTTT. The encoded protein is CASSPGTSTDTQYF.

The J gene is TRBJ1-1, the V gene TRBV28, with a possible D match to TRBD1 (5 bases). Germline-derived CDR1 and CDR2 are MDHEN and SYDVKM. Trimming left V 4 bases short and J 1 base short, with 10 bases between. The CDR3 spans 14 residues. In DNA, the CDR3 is TGTGCCAGCAGTTCCTGGGGGTCGAACACTGAAGCTTTCTTT. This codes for CASSSWGSNTEAFF.

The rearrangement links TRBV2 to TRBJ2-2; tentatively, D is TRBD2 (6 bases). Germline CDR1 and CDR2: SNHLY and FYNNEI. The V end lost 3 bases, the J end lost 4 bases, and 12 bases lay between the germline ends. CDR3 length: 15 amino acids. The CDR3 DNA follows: TGTGCCAGCAGTGATGCTAGGGGAGGCACCGGGGAGCTGTTTTTT. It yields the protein CASSDARGGTGELFF.

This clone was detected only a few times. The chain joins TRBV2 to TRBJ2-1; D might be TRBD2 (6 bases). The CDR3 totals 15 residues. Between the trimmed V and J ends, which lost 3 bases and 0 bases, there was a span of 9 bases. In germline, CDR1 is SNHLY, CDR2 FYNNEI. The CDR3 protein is CASSETSDSYNEQFF. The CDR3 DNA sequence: TGTGCCAGCAGTGAGACTAGTGACTCCTACAATGAGCAGTTCTTC. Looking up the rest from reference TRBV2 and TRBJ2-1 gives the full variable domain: EPEVTQTPSHQVTQMGQEVILRCVPISNHLYFYWYRQILGQKVEFLVSFYNNEISEKSEIFDDQFSVERPDGSNFTLKIRSTKLEDSAMYFCASSETSDSYNEQFFGPGTRLTVL.

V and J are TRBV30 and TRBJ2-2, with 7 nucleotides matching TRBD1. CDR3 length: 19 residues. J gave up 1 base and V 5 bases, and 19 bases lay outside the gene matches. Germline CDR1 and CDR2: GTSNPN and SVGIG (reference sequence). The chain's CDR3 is CAWVPRRTGPRGNTGELFF. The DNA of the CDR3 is TGTGCCTGGGTCCCCCGTAGGACAGGCCCCCGCGGGAACACCGGGGAGCTGTTTTTT.

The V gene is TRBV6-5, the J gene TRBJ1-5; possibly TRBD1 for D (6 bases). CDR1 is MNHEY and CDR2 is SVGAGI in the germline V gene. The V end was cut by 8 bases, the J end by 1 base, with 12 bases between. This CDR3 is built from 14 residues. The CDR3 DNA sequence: TGTGCCAGCTCGCGGGGGGCGAGCAATCAGCCCCAGCATTTT. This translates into CASSRGASNQPQHF.

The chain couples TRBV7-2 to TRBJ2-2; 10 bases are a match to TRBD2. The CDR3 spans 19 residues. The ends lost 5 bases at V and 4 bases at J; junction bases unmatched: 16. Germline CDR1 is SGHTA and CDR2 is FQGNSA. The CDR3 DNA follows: TGTGCCAGCAGCAGCCGCCTAGCGGGGGCCGGGGGGAGCACCGGGGAGCTGTTTTTT. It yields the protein CASSSRLAGAGGSTGELFF.

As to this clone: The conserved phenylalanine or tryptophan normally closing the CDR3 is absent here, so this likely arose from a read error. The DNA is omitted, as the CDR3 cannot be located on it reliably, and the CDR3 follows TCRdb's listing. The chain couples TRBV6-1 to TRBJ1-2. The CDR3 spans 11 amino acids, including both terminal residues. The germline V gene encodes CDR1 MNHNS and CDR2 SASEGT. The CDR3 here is CASSALDAERL.

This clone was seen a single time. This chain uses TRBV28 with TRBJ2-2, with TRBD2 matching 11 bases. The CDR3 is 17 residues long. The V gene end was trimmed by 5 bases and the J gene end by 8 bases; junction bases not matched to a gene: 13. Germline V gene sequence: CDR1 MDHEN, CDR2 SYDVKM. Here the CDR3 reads CASSILTSGNRPGELFF. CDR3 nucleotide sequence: TGTGCCAGCAGTATCTTGACTAGCGGGAATCGGCCAGGGGAGCTGTTTTTT.

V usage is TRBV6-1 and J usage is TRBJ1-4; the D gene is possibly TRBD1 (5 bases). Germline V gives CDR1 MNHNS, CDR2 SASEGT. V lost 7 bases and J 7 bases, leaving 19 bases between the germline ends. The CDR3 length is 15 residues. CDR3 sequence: CASISGGVLGEKLFF. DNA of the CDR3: TGTGCCAGCATCTCCGGGGGGGTCTTGGGTGAAAAACTGTTTTTT.

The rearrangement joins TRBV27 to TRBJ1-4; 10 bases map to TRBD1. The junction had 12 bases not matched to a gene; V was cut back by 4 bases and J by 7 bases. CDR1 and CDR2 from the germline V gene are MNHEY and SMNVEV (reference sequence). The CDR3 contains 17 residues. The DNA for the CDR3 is TGTGCCAGCAGTTCATGGGACAGGGGAATTAGCCTTGAAAAACTGTTTTTT. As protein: CASSSWDRGISLEKLFF.

Here the CDR3 DNA reads TGTGCCATCAGTAAACCCGGGACTAGCGGGAACACAGATACGCAGTATTTT. This sequence encodes CAISKPGTSGNTDTQYF. The V and J genes are TRBV10-3 and TRBJ2-3, with 13 bases fitting TRBD2. The CDR3 is 17 amino acids. V dropped 5 bases and J dropped 2; count of bases not matched to a gene: 7. Germline CDR1 reads ENHRY; CDR2 reads SYGVKD.

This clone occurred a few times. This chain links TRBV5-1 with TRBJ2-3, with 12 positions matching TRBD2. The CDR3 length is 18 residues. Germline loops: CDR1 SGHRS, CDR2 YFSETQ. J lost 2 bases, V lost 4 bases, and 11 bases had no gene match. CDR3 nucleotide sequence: TGCGCCAGCAGCCTGCGAGGACTAGCGGGGAGGGCCACAGATACGCAGTATTTT. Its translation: CASSLRGLAGRATDTQYF.

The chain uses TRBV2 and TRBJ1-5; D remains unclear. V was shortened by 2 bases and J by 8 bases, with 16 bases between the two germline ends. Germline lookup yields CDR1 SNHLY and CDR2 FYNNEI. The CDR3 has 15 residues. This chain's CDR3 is CASSERHLTLEPQHF. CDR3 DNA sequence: TGTGCCAGCAGTGAACGGCACCTTACCTTAGAGCCCCAGCATTTT.

CDR3 coding DNA: TGTGCCAGCAGTTACTCGAGGCAGGGGCCCTACGAGCAGTACTTC. Translating it yields CASSYSRQGPYEQYF. The rearrangement uses TRBV6-6 and TRBJ2-7; maybe TRBD1 (6 bases). V was clipped by 0 bases and J by 2 bases, with 11 bases between them. The CDR3 length is 15 residues. CDR1 and CDR2 (germline): MNHNY, SVGAGI (reference sequence).

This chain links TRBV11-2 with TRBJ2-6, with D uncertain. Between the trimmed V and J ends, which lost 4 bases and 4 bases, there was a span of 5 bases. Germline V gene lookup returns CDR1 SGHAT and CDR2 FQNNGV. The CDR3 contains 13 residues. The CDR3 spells CASSSPGANVLTF. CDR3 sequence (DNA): TGTGCCAGCAGCTCCCCAGGGGCCAACGTCCTGACTTTC.